The entry that follows covers one T cell receptor (beta chain) sequence. This sample is part of a study of blood T cell repertoires in COVID-19. Study background: Spain, Italy and the United States supplied samples that represented acute and convalescent COVID-19. The cDNA or gDNA used as material had been derived from T cells, B-cell-depleted T cells, or PBMCs.

The germline V gene encodes CDR1 LNHDA and CDR2 SQIVND (reference sequence). This CDR3 is built from 12 residues. The V end was cut by 6 bases, the J end by 6 bases, with 8 bases between. Measured with immunoSEQ multiplex PCR; TCRdb has only the in-frame clones, and not every one. The table records about 250,000 clones, around 84% of them present only once. Sequenced sample: PBMCs or T cells enriched from blood (not recorded which). This TCR came from a man aged 35-49 years who had recovered from COVID-19. This sequence joins TRBV19 and TRBJ2-2; a possible D gene is TRBD2 (5 bases). CDR3 DNA sequence: TGTGCCAGTAGATACGGGGCCGGGGAGCTGTTTTTT. The encoded protein is CASRYGAGELFF.